This T cell receptor (beta chain) was sequenced for a study of shared clonotypes between healthy human individuals. Study-level background: Used for every donor were three CD4 naive, three CD4 memory, two CD8 naive and one CD8 memory plate.

Naive CD8 cells lacked CD45RO and underwent positive selection for CCR7, leaving out terminally differentiated effector memory CD45RA+ cells. Germline-derived CDR1 and CDR2 are MNHEY and SMNVEV (reference sequence). The CDR3 totals 17 residues. Trimming cost V 5 bases and J 7 bases; bases outside gene matches: 16. TCRdb's copy holds only in-frame clones and misses some; the assay was immunoSEQ multiplex PCR. The repertoire holds almost 700,000 clones, with roughly 94% as singletons. The chain joins TRBV27 to TRBJ2-1; 8 nucleotides match TRBD2. The TCR was taken from a man younger than 40 in good health. The sequenced material came from naive CD8+ T cells sorted from blood. The CDR3 nucleotides read TGTGCCAGCAGTCCCCTCCGGGGGCTAGCGGGCCAAAATGAGCAGTTCTTC. Residues: CASSPLRGLAGQNEQFF.